What follows are 30 T cell receptor beta chains derived from one specimen sequenced in a study of siplizumab effects on memory and regulatory T cells. TCRdb keeps only in-frame clones here, not all; method: immunoSEQ multiplex PCR. The sample lists around 100,000 clones; over 90% were seen once. Sequenced sample: non-Treg CD4+ T cells sorted from blood. The receptors here all came from a human donor in good health.

The chain employs TRBV5-4 and TRBJ1-1; 9 bases are a match to TRBD1. The CDR3 contains 15 residues. The germline V gene encodes CDR1 SGHNT and CDR2 YYREEE (reference sequence). The V gene end was trimmed by 4 bases and the J gene end by 1 base; junction bases not matched to a gene: 5. CDR3 coding DNA: TGTGCCAGCAGCCCGGGGGGACAGGGGAACACTGAAGCTTTCTTT. Amino acids: CASSPGGQGNTEAFF.

The V and J genes are TRBV7-2 and TRBJ2-7; unclear D gene. V was trimmed by 7 bases and J by 6 bases, leaving 19 bases between them. The V gene's germline CDR1 is SGHTA and CDR2 FQGNSA. The CDR3 runs to 14 residues. CDR3 loop: CASTADGPGGEQYF. The CDR3 DNA is TGTGCCAGCACCGCAGACGGCCCGGGCGGCGAGCAGTACTTC.

This chain joins TRBV7-9 and TRBJ2-2; no clear D. The CDR3 has 15 amino acids. V shed 1 base and J shed 2 bases, with 8 bases lying between them. The germline V gene encodes CDR1 SEHNR and CDR2 FQNEAQ (reference sequence). CDR3 DNA: TGTGCCAGCAGCTTAGAATGGCAAAACACCGGGGAGCTGTTTTTT. Translation: CASSLEWQNTGELFF.

V is TRBV30 and J is TRBJ2-5; D gene unclear. The V end was cut by 3 bases, the J end by 5 bases, with 13 bases between. Germline CDR1 reads GTSNPN; CDR2 reads SVGIG (reference sequence). This CDR3 comprises 13 residues. The CDR3: CAWRAPTWETQYF. CDR3 coding DNA: TGTGCCTGGAGGGCCCCAACCTGGGAGACCCAGTACTTC.

The J gene is TRBJ2-1, the V gene TRBV7-2; the D is unclear. Germline V gene lookup returns CDR1 SGHTA and CDR2 FQGNSA. The CDR3 is made up of 12 amino acids. V gave up 2 bases and J gave up 11 bases, with 10 bases separating them. The CDR3, as DNA: TGTGCCAGCAGCTTAAGGTATCGCCAGCAGTTCTTC. It encodes CASSLRYRQQFF.

The rearrangement joins TRBV6-1 to TRBJ1-3; 9 bases align to TRBD1. The V and J ends lost 3 bases and 8 bases, in that order; junction bases with no gene match: 5. Germline CDR1 reads MNHNS; CDR2 reads SASEGT. This CDR3 region has 14 residues. The CDR3 spells CASSERDRVDTIYF. The CDR3 nucleotides read TGTGCCAGCAGTGAGAGGGACAGGGTGGACACCATATATTTT.

The genes are TRBV28 and TRBJ2-5, with D perhaps matching TRBD2 (6 bases). V lost 7 bases, J lost 0 bases, and 12 bases lay in between. The CDR3 length is 14 residues. The germline gives CDR1 MDHEN, CDR2 SYDVKM. This CDR3 is CASIGGAYQETQYF. CDR3 in DNA: TGTGCCAGCATTGGAGGGGCCTACCAAGAGACCCAGTACTTC.

The rearrangement joins TRBV18 to TRBJ2-7; maybe TRBD2 (5 bases). Trimming removed 6 bases from V and 2 bases from J, with 14 bases in between. The CDR3 is 14 residues long. Germline lookup yields CDR1 KGHSH and CDR2 LQKENI. The CDR3 region is CASSPAAAAYEQYF. For the CDR3, the DNA is TGTGCCAGCTCTCCGGCAGCAGCGGCCTACGAGCAGTACTTC.

V usage is TRBV6-5 and J usage is TRBJ2-2, with 12 bases matching TRBD1. This CDR3 has 15 residues. V was clipped by 6 bases and J by 4 bases; unmatched bases: 3. In germline, CDR1 is MNHEY, CDR2 SVGAGI. The CDR3 sequence: CASSWDRGRTGELFF. The CDR3 nucleotides read TGTGCCAGCAGCTGGGACAGGGGGCGCACCGGGGAGCTGTTTTTT.

Here the CDR3 DNA reads TGCAGCGGGGGGTGGGGCGCAACTAATGAAAAACTGTTTTTT. It is translated as CSGGWGATNEKLFF. The rearrangement links TRBV29-1 to TRBJ1-4; the D gene is possibly TRBD1 (5 bases). The germline V and J ends were trimmed by 7 bases and 0 bases, with 12 bases remaining between them. This CDR3 region has 14 residues. The V gene's germline CDR1 is SQVTM and CDR2 ANQGSEA.

The chain joins TRBV27 to TRBJ1-5; the D gene is possibly TRBD1 (5 bases). V was trimmed by 5 bases and J by 2 bases, leaving 13 bases between them. The V gene's germline CDR1 is MNHEY and CDR2 SMNVEV (reference sequence). The length of the CDR3 is 15 residues. In nucleotides, the CDR3 is TGTGCCAGCAGTCTCGGGACGGGGGGCAATCAGCCCCAGCATTTT. Protein: CASSLGTGGNQPQHF.

The chain combines TRBV9 with TRBJ2-1; TRBD1 aligns across 7 bases. The CDR3 length is 14 residues. The J segment lost 3 bases and the V segment lost 4 bases, leaving 4 bases of the junction unmatched. Germline CDR1 reads SGDLS; CDR2 reads YYNGEE. The CDR3 DNA sequence: TGTGCCAGCAGCATGGGACAGCGCTACAATGAGCAGTTCTTC. Translating gives CASSMGQRYNEQFF.

This chain links TRBV5-1 with TRBJ1-4, with TRBD1 matching over 9 bases. CDR1 is SGHRS, CDR2 YFSETQ, per germline. The CDR3 is made up of 14 amino acids. V lost 3 bases, J lost 5 bases, and 2 bases stayed unmatched. The CDR3 bases are TGCGCCAGCAGCTCGACAGGGGGGAATGAAAAACTGTTTTTT. As protein: CASSSTGGNEKLFF.

This chain uses TRBV11-3 with TRBJ2-2; D could derive from TRBD1 or TRBD2 (5 bases each). Per the germline V gene, CDR1 is SGHNT and CDR2 is YENEEA. The V and J ends lost 0 bases and 4 bases respectively, with 9 bases between them. The CDR3 is 15 amino acids. The CDR3 reads CASSLEGTPTGELFF. CDR3 sequence (DNA): TGTGCCAGCAGCTTAGAGGGGACCCCCACCGGGGAGCTGTTTTTT. Full variable domain (outside the CDR3, taken from reference TRBV11-3 and TRBJ2-2): EAGVVQSPRYKIIEKKQPVAFWCNPISGHNTLYWYLQNLGQGPELLIRYENEEAVDDSQLPKDRFSAERLKGVDSTLKIQPAELGDSAVYLCASSLEGTPTGELFFGEGSRLTVL.

To note about this clone: This same CDR3 is encoded by further DNA sequences in the sample. This chain's CDR3 is CASSPSGANVLTF. CDR3 DNA: TGTGCCAGCTCACCCTCTGGGGCCAACGTCCTGACTTTC. V is TRBV18 and J is TRBJ2-6; D not certain. The germline V gene has CDR1 KGHSH and CDR2 LQKENI. Trimming pared 3 bases from V and 0 bases from J, leaving 0 bases between. The CDR3 loop spans 13 amino acids.

The rearrangement joins TRBV7-8 to TRBJ2-5, with 12 bases identical to TRBD2. This CDR3 has 17 amino acids. The V and J ends lost 4 bases and 4 bases, in that order; junction bases with no gene match: 10. Germline lookup yields CDR1 SGHVS and CDR2 FQNEAQ. The CDR3: CASSSRRLAGERETQYF. CDR3 bases: TGTGCCAGCAGCTCCCGTCGACTAGCGGGAGAGAGAGAGACCCAGTACTTC.

This chain uses TRBV28 with TRBJ2-3, with D possibly TRBD2 on 5 matching bases. This CDR3 has 14 amino acids. Trimming took 8 bases from V and 6 from J, leaving 18 bases between them. Germline V lookup: CDR1 MDHEN, CDR2 SYDVKM. CDR3 in DNA: TGTGCCAGCCACGGGGAAACACGCCTGGATACGCAGTATTTT. Protein sequence: CASHGETRLDTQYF.

V usage is TRBV10-1 and J usage is TRBJ2-2, with 7 bases fitting TRBD2. J gave up 2 bases and V 7 bases, and 19 bases lay outside the gene matches. This CDR3 is built from 19 residues. From germline, CDR1 is WNHNN and CDR2 SYGVQD (reference sequence). CDR3 nucleotides: TGCGCCAGCACCGCTCCGAGGGAGGGGCGTCAGAATAACACCGGGGAGCTGTTTTTT. Residues: CASTAPREGRQNNTGELFF.

J is TRBJ2-3 and V is TRBV5-1; no clear D gene. The CDR3 is 15 amino acids. V lost 0 bases, J lost 1 base, and 9 bases lay in between. Germline V gene data show CDR1 as SGHRS and CDR2 as YFSETQ. CDR3 amino acids: CASSLDGSGTDTQYF. CDR3 DNA sequence: TGCGCCAGCAGCTTGGACGGCTCAGGCACAGATACGCAGTATTTT.

V gene TRBV5-4 combines with J gene TRBJ2-5; D uncertain. CDR1 is SGHNT and CDR2 is YYREEE in the germline V gene (reference sequence). The V and J ends lost 3 bases and 0 bases respectively, with 12 bases between them. The CDR3 length is 15 residues. For the CDR3, the DNA is TGTGCCAGCAGCTCCTCCCTGGGGTACCAAGAGACCCAGTACTTC. It is translated as CASSSSLGYQETQYF.

The chain has TRBV6-1 and TRBJ1-2, with D possibly being TRBD1 (6 bases). The V gene's germline CDR1 is MNHNS and CDR2 SASEGT. The CDR3 runs to 12 residues. Between the trimmed V and J ends, which lost 4 bases and 4 bases, there was a span of 7 bases. For the CDR3, the DNA is TGTGCCAGCAGTGGGACAGCCTATGGCTACACCTTC. Residues: CASSGTAYGYTF.

The chain uses TRBV16 and TRBJ2-2, with unresolved D. The CDR3 loop spans 14 amino acids. Trimming left V 4 bases short and J 0 bases short, with 6 bases between. Germline-derived CDR1 and CDR2 are KGHSY and FQNENV. CDR3 sequence: CASSLRTNTGELFF. The CDR3 DNA reads as TGTGCCAGCAGCCTAAGAACGAACACCGGGGAGCTGTTTTTT. The entire variable domain, with the rest obtained from reference TRBV16 and TRBJ2-2, is as follows: GEEVAQTPKHLVRGEGQKAKLYCAPIKGHSYVFWYQQVLKNEFKFLISFQNENVFDETGMPKERFSAKCLPNSPCSLEIQATKLEDSAVYFCASSLRTNTGELFFGEGSRLTVL.

In DNA form, the CDR3 reads TGTGCCAGCTCACCCCCGGGACACCGCGTAGAAAAACTGTTTTTT. This gives the protein CASSPPGHRVEKLFF. The rearrangement links TRBV18 to TRBJ1-4, with D possibly matching TRBD1 (6 bases). CDR3 length: 15 amino acids. Germline loops: CDR1 KGHSH, CDR2 LQKENI. Trimming cost V 3 bases and J 8 bases, with 16 bases left between them.

The chain recombines TRBV2 with TRBJ1-2; D uncertain. The CDR3 spans 16 residues. Germline V lookup: CDR1 SNHLY, CDR2 FYNNEI. V was trimmed by 8 bases and J by 2 bases, leaving 21 bases between them. As DNA, the CDR3 is TGTGCCAGCCGCAATCTATATACGTTTAGGAACTATGGCTACACCTTC. Translation gives CASRNLYTFRNYGYTF.

The chain has TRBV10-3 and TRBJ2-7; 7 nucleotides agree with TRBD2. The CDR3 is 15 amino acids. V was pared by 2 bases and J by 1 base, with 5 bases of the junction left unmatched. The germline V gene encodes CDR1 ENHRY and CDR2 SYGVKD. The chain's CDR3 is CAISETWGGSYEQYF. The CDR3 DNA reads as TGTGCCATCAGTGAGACTTGGGGGGGATCCTACGAGCAGTACTTC.

V usage is TRBV9 and J usage is TRBJ2-5; D tentatively fits TRBD1 or TRBD2 (6 bases each). The length of the CDR3 is 15 residues. The germline V and J ends were trimmed by 4 bases and 4 bases, with 17 bases remaining between them. The germline V gene has CDR1 SGDLS and CDR2 YYNGEE. The CDR3 DNA follows: TGTGCCAGCAGCCCTAGCCCGGGGGCGAGAGAGACCCAGTACTTC. It translates to CASSPSPGARETQYF.

V gene TRBV29-1 combines with J gene TRBJ1-4; TRBD1 matches at 7 bases. This CDR3 has 18 residues. J lost 7 bases, V lost 5 bases, and 22 bases had no gene match. Germline lookup yields CDR1 SQVTM and CDR2 ANQGSEA. The CDR3 bases are TGCAGCGTTAAAAGGATCGAACAGGGGTTCGGGAGTTCTGAAAAACTGTTTTTT. Translation: CSVKRIEQGFGSSEKLFF.

V and J are TRBV5-1 and TRBJ1-1, with D uncertain. The CDR3 runs 13 residues. The V end lost 0 bases, the J end lost 6 bases, and 9 bases lay between the germline ends. Per the germline V gene, CDR1 is SGHRS and CDR2 is YFSETQ. For the CDR3, the DNA is TGCGCCAGCAGCTTGGCCCTACGGTCTGAAGCTTTCTTT. Its protein product is CASSLALRSEAFF. Variable domain in full (rest from reference TRBV5-1 and TRBJ1-1): KAGVTQTPRYLIKTRGQQVTLSCSPISGHRSVSWYQQTPGQGLQFLFEYFSETQRNKGNFPGRFSGRQFSNSRSEMNVSTLELGDSALYLCASSLALRSEAFFGQGTRLTVV.

This rearrangement joins TRBV7-3 to TRBJ2-3, with D perhaps assigned TRBD1 or TRBD2 (5 bases each). Germline CDR1 is SGHTA and CDR2 is FQGTGA. V dropped 5 bases and J dropped 14 bases, with 20 bases sitting between them. CDR3 length: 13 amino acids. The CDR3 spells CASSQPGPRILYF. Written as DNA, the CDR3 is TGTGCCAGCAGCCAACCGGGACCACGAATTTTGTATTTT.

The chain has TRBV5-1 and TRBJ1-2; no clear D gene. CDR3 length: 13 residues. Trimming shortened V by 4 bases and J by 5 bases, and 12 bases separated the two germline ends. CDR1 and CDR2 (germline): SGHRS, YFSETQ. CDR3 DNA sequence: TGCGCCAGCAGCCGGGCGGATAGATATGGCTACACCTTC. Translation gives CASSRADRYGYTF.